These 10 T cell receptor beta chains originate from one sample sequenced in a study of neurological immune-mediated disorders (dated by TCRdb to between 2019 and 2020). The library was built by means of 5' RACE. The data were produced on an Illumina HiSeq 2500. Through fastp at Q25 and MiXCR, TCRdb rebuilt clones from the public reads, retaining in-frame beta chains. Here each entry gathers all rows of one CDR3 protein and keeps the most common genes and DNA. The sample records roughly 32,000 distinct CDR3 sequences, approximately 15% of which are singletons. The top ten clonotypes cover around 25% of the sample. The sequenced sample consisted of PBMCs. These receptors were collected from a man aged 70 or older in good health.

This clonotype was seen at least ten times. As DNA, the CDR3 is TGTGCCACCAGTGAATCGGGACAGGGCTACAATGAGCAGTTCTTC. Protein: CATSESGQGYNEQFF. V gene TRBV24-1 combines with J gene TRBJ2-1; 9 bases agree with TRBD1. The CDR3 length is 15 residues. The V gene's germline CDR1 is KGHDR and CDR2 SFDVKD. J lost 3 bases, V lost 4 bases, and 3 bases had no gene match.

This clonotype was counted ten times or more. The chain couples TRBV28 to TRBJ2-7, with 9 bases aligning to TRBD1. The V gene end was trimmed by 5 bases and the J gene end by 7 bases; junction bases not matched to a gene: 12. This CDR3 has 15 residues. The germline CDR1 and CDR2 sequences are MDHEN and SYDVKM. CDR3 bases: TGTGCCAGCAGTCCCCGGGACAGGGACTCGGGAGAGCAGTACTTC. Translated: CASSPRDRDSGEQYF.

The chain combines TRBV12-3 or TRBV12-4 with TRBJ1-6, with 11 bases lining up with TRBD1. V dropped 3 bases and J dropped 10; count of bases not matched to a gene: 5. The CDR3 is 15 amino acids. The CDR3: CASSLGQGGNSPLHF. CDR3 coding DNA: TGTGCCAGCAGTTTGGGACAGGGGGGGAACTCACCCCTCCACTTT.

This clonotype was picked up many times. The CDR3 loop is CAISESRDINQPQHF. CDR3 DNA sequence: TGTGCCATCAGTGAGTCGCGGGACATAAATCAGCCCCAGCATTTT. V and J are TRBV10-3 and TRBJ1-5; TRBD1 might be the D (6 bases). The CDR3 spans 15 residues. Germline V gene data show CDR1 as ENHRY and CDR2 as SYGVKD. V lost 0 bases, J lost 4 bases, and 10 bases lay in between.

This clonotype occurred many times. V and J are TRBV11-3 and TRBJ2-3, with TRBD1 as a possible D gene (7 bases). The CDR3 is 15 amino acids. V was trimmed by 5 bases and J by 4 bases, leaving 16 bases between them. The germline V gene encodes CDR1 SGHNT and CDR2 YENEEA. CDR3 nucleotide sequence: TGTGCCAGCAGCCAGGGGGGTTTTGCCGCAGATACGCAGTATTTT. As protein: CASSQGGFAADTQYF.

This clonotype occurred many times. The chain uses TRBV5-1 and TRBJ2-3; TRBD2 matches 9 bases. J gave up 6 bases and V 0 bases, and 5 bases lay outside the gene matches. This CDR3 has 15 residues. Germline V gene data show CDR1 as SGHRS and CDR2 as YFSETQ. The CDR3 DNA sequence: TGCGCCAGCAGCTTGGGGTTAGCGGGGGTGGATACGCAGTATTTT. Translated, it gives CASSLGLAGVDTQYF. Combining the CDR3 with reference TRBV5-1 and TRBJ2-3 gives the whole variable domain KAGVTQTPRYLIKTRGQQVTLSCSPISGHRSVSWYQQTPGQGLQFLFEYFSETQRNKGNFPGRFSGRQFSNSRSEMNVSTLELGDSALYLCASSLGLAGVDTQYFGPGTRLTVL.

A single count supports this clonotype. The junction shows a germline mismatch at one end, possibly a read error. V is TRBV6-4 and J is TRBJ2-1; tentative D call: TRBD2 (5 bases). CDR1 and CDR2 from the germline V gene are MRHNA and SNTAGT. There are 16 residues in the CDR3. CDR3 amino acids: CASSDSSRNSAPEQFF. CDR3 coding DNA: TGTGCCAGCAGTGACTCGTCCCGGAATAGCGCCCCAGAGCAGTTTTTC.

This clonotype was detected ten times or more. CDR3 in DNA: TGTGCCAGCAGCTATTCGGGACGAGGGGACACCGGGGAGCTGTTTTTT. It specifies CASSYSGRGDTGELFF. J is TRBJ2-2 and V is TRBV7-2; D tentatively reads TRBD1 or TRBD2 (5 bases each). V lost 4 bases to trimming and J lost 3 bases, with 15 bases between them. This CDR3 contains 16 residues. Germline loops: CDR1 SGHTA, CDR2 FQGNSA.

This clonotype was picked up many times. This chain links TRBV5-1 with TRBJ1-1; the D is unclear. The V gene's germline CDR1 is SGHRS and CDR2 YFSETQ. The CDR3 length is 14 residues. Trimming took 0 bases from V and 0 from J, leaving 6 bases between them. The CDR3 loop is CASSLGIMNTEAFF. In DNA, the CDR3 is TGCGCCAGCAGCTTGGGAATAATGAACACTGAAGCTTTCTTT.

This clonotype was counted many times. The rearrangement joins TRBV29-1 to TRBJ2-2; the match to TRBD2 covers 14 bases. J lost 10 bases, V lost 6 bases, and 7 bases had no gene match. This CDR3 has 14 residues. Germline CDR1 reads SQVTM; CDR2 reads ANQGSEA. The CDR3 DNA is TGCAGCGTCGCCGGGACTAGCGGGGGCGTGGAGCTGTTTTTT. Translated, it gives CSVAGTSGGVELFF.